What follows describes a single T cell receptor (beta chain). The antigen remains undetermined. Molecules of cDNA were individually given unique molecular identifiers that were attached to them. TCRdb analysed the 5' RACE reads with MiXCR anew, one entry per CDR3 protein. Of some 57,000 distinct CDR3 sequences listed, approximately 9.9% are singletons. The CDR3 contains 12 residues. The ends were cut back, 2 bases at V and 5 bases at J, with 4 bases in the middle. The V gene's germline CDR1 is LGHNA and CDR2 YNFKEQ. This entry comes from a study of early T cells in non-severe SARS-CoV-2 infection. Study in general: Chains from this unsorted whole-blood bulk RNA could not be paired.

Study results and caveats: Private and CD4 specificities were missed by VDJdb matching, skewed to anti-spike CD8.

Sequenced: whole blood. V and J are TRBV4-2 and TRBJ2-1, with D unresolved. This sequence originates from an adult who was a healthcare worker with PCR-confirmed SARS-CoV-2 infection or an uninfected control (not recorded which). CDR3 in amino acids: CASSQFNNEQFF. DNA of the CDR3: TGTGCCAGCAGCCAATTCAACAATGAGCAGTTCTTC.